This TCR beta chain is drawn from a study of siplizumab effects on memory and regulatory T cells. Study-wide points: Siplizumab significantly decreased alloreactive sequences from unstimulated CD4+ memory cells. Naive T cells appeared more diverse than memory cells and seemed to be major alloresponse contributors.

For this clone: What it recognizes is unknown.

Germline values: CDR1 KGHSH, CDR2 LQKENI. Trimming removed 3 bases at V and 4 bases at J, with 15 bases between. This CDR3 has 15 residues. Assay: immunoSEQ multiplex PCR; the TCRdb copy retains only in-frame clones and omits some. The table lists about 100,000 clones, 94% of them singletons, with about 1.2% in the top ten. The chain joins TRBV18 to TRBJ1-2, with unresolved D. This TCR came from a human donor in good health. Input material: non-Treg CD4+ T cells sorted from blood. CDR3 protein: CASSPDHELSYGYTF. The CDR3 region has the DNA TGTGCCAGCTCACCGGATCATGAACTCTCCTATGGCTACACCTTC.